One sample yielded the 31 T cell receptor beta chains listed below, sequenced in a study of CD8 T cells in acute hepatitis C reinfection. Profiled with immunoSEQ multiplex PCR; TCRdb holds only in-frame clones, not every one. The repertoire holds about 38,000 clones, about 83% seen once, with more than 0.4% in the top ten. The time point here: naive CD8 control sorted from an acute-time-point sample. What was sequenced was naive CD8+ T cells from PBMCs. These receptors were collected from a man aged 30 to 45 with chronic hepatitis C.

The chain carries TRBV15 and TRBJ2-2; D is uncertain. The V gene lost 1 base and the J gene lost 5 bases, with 11 bases spanning the gap. The CDR3 runs 15 residues. Per the germline V gene, CDR1 is LNHNV and CDR2 is YYDKDF (reference sequence). CDR3: CATSRVTGSTGELFF. CDR3 DNA: TGTGCCACCAGCAGAGTGACTGGCTCAACCGGGGAGCTGTTTTTT.

This sequence joins TRBV10-1 and TRBJ2-2, with D unresolved. Looked up from germline, CDR1 is WNHNN and CDR2 is SYGVQD (reference sequence). V lost 4 bases to trimming and J lost 0 bases, with 12 bases between them. The CDR3 sequence is 16 residues long. The CDR3 is CASSAGTGANTGELFF. The CDR3 DNA follows: TGCGCCAGCAGTGCTGGAACGGGCGCGAACACCGGGGAGCTGTTTTTT.

The chain links TRBV7-9 to TRBJ2-1; the D gene is possibly TRBD1 (6 bases). The germline gives CDR1 SEHNR, CDR2 FQNEAQ (reference sequence). Trimming removed 5 bases from V and 1 base from J, with 12 bases in between. This CDR3 spans 15 amino acids. CDR3 in amino acids: CASSPRDTSYNEQFF. For the CDR3, the DNA is TGTGCCAGCAGCCCCCGGGACACATCCTACAATGAGCAGTTCTTC.

This clone was seen only once. V gene TRBV5-1 combines with J gene TRBJ2-3; tentative D call: TRBD2 (6 bases). V lost 7 bases, J lost 1 base, and 19 bases lay in between. Germline V lookup: CDR1 SGHRS, CDR2 YFSETQ. The CDR3 extends over 16 amino acids. The CDR3 spells CASRPAVGSRTDTQYF. CDR3 coding DNA: TGCGCCAGCCGCCCAGCTGTCGGGAGCCGCACAGATACGCAGTATTTT.

The V and J genes are TRBV6-5 and TRBJ2-2; 7 nucleotides match TRBD2. Germline-derived CDR1 and CDR2 are MNHEY and SVGAGI. The CDR3 totals 16 residues. J lost 1 base, V lost 4 bases, and 6 bases had no gene match. CDR3 protein: CASSFRGGENTGELFF. CDR3 sequence (DNA): TGTGCCAGCAGTTTCCGGGGAGGGGAGAACACCGGGGAGCTGTTTTTT.

This clone was seen only once. J is TRBJ1-1 and V is TRBV27; no firm D call. Germline CDR1 and CDR2: MNHEY and SMNVEV (reference sequence). Trimming cost V 6 bases and J 3 bases, with 14 bases left between them. The CDR3 has 14 amino acids. The DNA of the CDR3 is TGTGCCAGCAGCTCCAAGGGATTAGACACTGAAGCTTTCTTT. Protein product: CASSSKGLDTEAFF.

The V and J genes are TRBV9 and TRBJ2-1; TRBD2 matches 7 bases. This CDR3 spans 15 amino acids. Germline CDR1 is SGDLS and CDR2 is YYNGEE. V shed 4 bases and J 4 bases; nucleotides not matched to a gene: 8. This CDR3 is CASSSYGGGYNEQFF. CDR3 sequence (DNA): TGTGCCAGCAGCTCCTACGGCGGGGGTTACAATGAGCAGTTCTTC.

The chain has TRBV6-6 and TRBJ1-1; D uncertain. With 2 bases removed from V and 2 bases from J, the gap between germline ends came to 6 bases. CDR1 and CDR2 from the germline V gene are MNHNY and SVGAGI (reference sequence). This CDR3 is built from 13 residues. CDR3 sequence reads: CASSYAVNTEAFF. The CDR3 DNA follows: TGTGCCAGCAGTTACGCTGTAAACACTGAAGCTTTCTTT.

The chain carries TRBV4-3 and TRBJ1-2; D uncertain. Per the germline V gene, CDR1 is LGHNA and CDR2 is YSLEER. This CDR3 comprises 13 residues. The ends were cut back, 0 bases at V and 7 bases at J, with 9 bases in the middle. CDR3 region: CASSQDLDFGYTF. In DNA, the CDR3 is TGCGCCAGCAGCCAAGATCTAGACTTTGGCTACACCTTC.

The rearrangement uses TRBV7-9 and TRBJ1-2; 12 bases agree with TRBD1. V lost 3 bases, J lost 6 bases, and 5 bases stayed unmatched. Looked up from germline, CDR1 is SEHNR and CDR2 is FQNEAQ (reference sequence). There are 15 residues in the CDR3. The DNA of the CDR3 is TGTGCCAGCAGCTTGGGGACAGGGGGCGCGAATGGCTACACCTTC. Its protein is CASSLGTGGANGYTF.

About this clone: At one boundary the junction diverges from the germline segment, which might be a read error. J is TRBJ2-3 and V is TRBV20-1, with D possibly being TRBD2 (6 bases). Germline CDR1 reads DFQATT; CDR2 reads SNEGSKA (reference sequence). This CDR3 spans 11 amino acids. The CDR3 sequence: CSAGDSTLRIF. The CDR3 region has the DNA TGCAGTGCAGGGGACTCGACTCTGAGGATCTTT.

This clone was seen more than once but under ten times. The chain carries TRBV6-5 and TRBJ1-6; D remains ambiguous. This CDR3 is 12 amino acids long. Trimming removed 4 bases at V and 7 bases at J, with 5 bases between. CDR1 and CDR2 (germline): MNHEY, SVGAGI. CDR3 protein: CASSLENSPLHF. In DNA form, the CDR3 reads TGTGCCAGCAGTTTGGAGAATTCACCCCTCCACTTT.

The chain employs TRBV6-1 and TRBJ1-6; maybe TRBD1 (6 bases). Germline CDR1 is MNHNS and CDR2 is SASEGT. V was trimmed by 9 bases and J by 7 bases, leaving 19 bases between them. The CDR3 loop spans 15 amino acids. CDR3 nucleotides: TGTGCCAGTAGCCTTTACAGGGATAAGAATTCACCCCTCCACTTT. Its translation is CASSLYRDKNSPLHF.

This clone was picked up one time. The rearrangement uses TRBV19 and TRBJ1-3, with D uncertain. There are 14 residues in the CDR3. Trimming pared 3 bases from V and 2 bases from J, leaving 8 bases between. The germline V gene has CDR1 LNHDA and CDR2 SQIVND (reference sequence). This CDR3 reads CASSIHLAGNTIYF. Written as DNA, the CDR3 is TGTGCCAGTAGTATCCACCTAGCTGGAAACACCATATATTTT.

This chain joins TRBV4-3 and TRBJ1-1, with unresolved D. V was shortened by 0 bases and J by 8 bases, with 4 bases between the two germline ends. Germline CDR1 is LGHNA and CDR2 is YSLEER. The CDR3 is 11 residues long. This CDR3 is CASSQDREAFF. The CDR3 region has the DNA TGCGCCAGCAGCCAAGACAGGGAAGCTTTCTTT.

The gene calls are TRBV27 and TRBJ2-4; 11 positions agree with TRBD1. V was clipped by 3 bases and J by 3 bases; unmatched bases: 4. The CDR3 consists of 16 residues. CDR1 and CDR2 (germline): MNHEY, SMNVEV (reference sequence). CDR3 loop: CASSLRDRGDKNIQYF. In nucleotides, the CDR3 is TGTGCCAGCAGTTTGAGGGACAGGGGGGACAAAAACATTCAGTACTTC.

The V and J genes are TRBV9 and TRBJ2-5, with 14 bases aligning to TRBD2. Trimming took 4 bases from V and 4 from J; bases not matched to a gene: 9. The CDR3 contains 17 residues. From germline, CDR1 is SGDLS and CDR2 YYNGEE. The CDR3 region is CASSSSGTSGSGETQYF. CDR3 DNA sequence: TGTGCCAGCAGCAGTTCCGGGACTAGCGGGAGCGGAGAGACCCAGTACTTC. The whole variable domain, filled in from reference TRBV9 and TRBJ2-5, reads DSGVTQTPKHLITATGQRVTLRCSPRSGDLSVYWYQQSLDQGLQFLIQYYNGEERAKGNILERFSAQQFPDLHSELNLSSLELGDSALYFCASSSSGTSGSGETQYFGPGTRLLVL.

A single count supports this clone. The chain couples TRBV5-1 to TRBJ1-2; D uncertain. CDR1 and CDR2 (germline): SGHRS, YFSETQ. V lost 0 bases to trimming and J lost 6 bases, with 15 bases between them. CDR3 size: 15 residues. Here the CDR3 DNA reads TGCGCCAGCAGCTTGGTTCCGGACGGCGGACATGGCTACACCTTC. This gives the protein CASSLVPDGGHGYTF.

This chain joins TRBV28 and TRBJ2-1, with 12 nucleotides matching TRBD1. Germline V lookup: CDR1 MDHEN, CDR2 SYDVKM. V shed 6 bases and J 7 bases; nucleotides not matched to a gene: 7. The CDR3 consists of 15 residues. Written as DNA, the CDR3 is TGTGCCAGCAGCCTTGGGACAGGGGGCTGGAATGAGCAGTTCTTC. Translating gives CASSLGTGGWNEQFF.

The rearrangement links TRBV7-6 to TRBJ1-5; maybe TRBD1 (6 bases). V was shortened by 5 bases and J by 4 bases, with 12 bases between the two germline ends. CDR1 and CDR2 from the germline V gene are SGHVS and FNYEAQ. CDR3 size: 14 residues. CDR3 DNA sequence: TGTGCCAGCAGCCCCAAGGGGGGGAATCAGCCCCAGCATTTT. It encodes CASSPKGGNQPQHF.

The chain links TRBV28 to TRBJ1-4; tentatively, D is TRBD1 (6 bases). Looked up from germline, CDR1 is MDHEN and CDR2 is SYDVKM. Trimming stripped 5 bases from V and 4 bases from J, with 11 bases between. The CDR3 consists of 14 residues. CDR3: CASSPTGLNEKLFF. The CDR3 DNA reads as TGTGCCAGCAGTCCAACAGGGCTTAATGAAAAACTGTTTTTT.

The CDR3 sequence: CASSLGVRGYTF. As DNA, the CDR3 is TGTGCCAGCAGCTTAGGTGTTCGTGGCTACACCTTC. This rearrangement joins TRBV13 to TRBJ1-2, with no clear D. This CDR3 contains 12 residues. Trimming removed 0 bases at V and 7 bases at J, with 6 bases between. Germline CDR1 reads PRHDT; CDR2 reads FYEKMQ (reference sequence).

The chain couples TRBV7-8 to TRBJ2-3; no firm D call. Germline assignment: CDR1 SGHVS and CDR2 FQNEAQ. The CDR3 totals 19 residues. V was pared by 3 bases and J by 0 bases, with 22 bases between. CDR3 in DNA: TGTGCCAGCAGCTTCCCCCTGGGCGTTGGGCAGATTAGCACAGATACGCAGTATTTT. It translates to CASSFPLGVGQISTDTQYF.

The chain employs TRBV15 and TRBJ2-7; D may be TRBD2 (6 bases). CDR1 LNHNV and CDR2 YYDKDF come from the germline V gene (reference sequence). This CDR3 has 14 residues. Trimming left V 8 bases short and J 2 bases short, with 16 bases between. The CDR3 spells CATSPEGFTYEQYF. The CDR3 region has the DNA TGTGCCACCTCTCCGGAGGGGTTCACCTACGAGCAGTACTTC.

The V call is TRBV7-6, the J call TRBJ2-2; D is unclear. The length of the CDR3 is 14 residues. The V and J ends lost 2 bases and 5 bases respectively, with 9 bases between them. CDR1 and CDR2 from the germline V gene are SGHVS and FNYEAQ. CDR3 loop: CASSLSGPTGELFF. The CDR3 DNA is TGTGCCAGCAGCTTATCTGGACCGACCGGGGAGCTGTTTTTT.

V usage is TRBV10-2 and J usage is TRBJ2-1; TRBD1 is a possible D gene (6 bases). The CDR3 totals 13 residues. V was trimmed by 4 bases and J by 7 bases, leaving 11 bases between them. Germline assignment: CDR1 WSHSY and CDR2 SAAADI. The CDR3 reads CASSVPGENEQFF. CDR3 nucleotides: TGCGCCAGCAGTGTACCAGGGGAAAATGAGCAGTTCTTC.

This chain connects TRBV9 to TRBJ2-5, with 8 nucleotides matching TRBD1. CDR1 is SGDLS and CDR2 is YYNGEE in the germline V gene. There are 17 residues in the CDR3. With V trimmed by 1 base and J by 5 bases, 13 bases remained unmatched. The CDR3 nucleotides are TGTGCCAGCAGCGTACCGGGCCTGACAGGGGTCCAGGAGACCCAGTACTTC. This sequence encodes CASSVPGLTGVQETQYF.

The chain is built from TRBV19 and TRBJ1-4; 9 bases map to TRBD1. Germline CDR1 LNHDA, CDR2 SQIVND (reference sequence). This CDR3 has 19 amino acids. V gave up 5 bases and J gave up 0 bases; unmatched junction bases: 13. Written as DNA, the CDR3 is TGTGCCAGTAGTCAACTACCCGGGACAGGGTCACCAACTAATGAAAAACTGTTTTTT. Translation: CASSQLPGTGSPTNEKLFF.

J is TRBJ2-1 and V is TRBV4-3; D is perhaps TRBD2 (6 bases). CDR1 is LGHNA, CDR2 YSLEER, per germline. There are 12 residues in the CDR3. Trimming removed 0 bases from V and 13 bases from J, with 10 bases in between. This CDR3 reads CASSQDLGLQFF. CDR3 sequence (DNA): TGCGCCAGCAGCCAAGATTTGGGACTTCAGTTCTTC.

This clone was picked up one time. The genes are TRBV9 and TRBJ2-2, with 12 nucleotides matching TRBD2. Germline-derived CDR1 and CDR2 are SGDLS and YYNGEE. The CDR3 sequence is 16 residues long. J was trimmed by 3 bases and V by 4 bases; bases with no gene match: 4. The CDR3, as DNA: TGTGCCAGCAGCCCACGGACTAGCGGGGACACCGGGGAGCTGTTTTTT. Translating it yields CASSPRTSGDTGELFF. Complete variable domain (other parts from reference TRBV9 and TRBJ2-2): DSGVTQTPKHLITATGQRVTLRCSPRSGDLSVYWYQQSLDQGLQFLIQYYNGEERAKGNILERFSAQQFPDLHSELNLSSLELGDSALYFCASSPRTSGDTGELFFGEGSRLTVL.

The genes are TRBV6-1 and TRBJ2-1, with 12 bases matching TRBD2. The CDR3 loop spans 16 amino acids. Trimming cost V 3 bases and J 5 bases; bases outside gene matches: 5. CDR1 is MNHNS, CDR2 SASEGT, per germline. CDR3 in DNA: TGTGCCAGCAGTGATTGGGGACTAGCGGGCGACAATGAGCAGTTCTTC. Protein product: CASSDWGLAGDNEQFF.